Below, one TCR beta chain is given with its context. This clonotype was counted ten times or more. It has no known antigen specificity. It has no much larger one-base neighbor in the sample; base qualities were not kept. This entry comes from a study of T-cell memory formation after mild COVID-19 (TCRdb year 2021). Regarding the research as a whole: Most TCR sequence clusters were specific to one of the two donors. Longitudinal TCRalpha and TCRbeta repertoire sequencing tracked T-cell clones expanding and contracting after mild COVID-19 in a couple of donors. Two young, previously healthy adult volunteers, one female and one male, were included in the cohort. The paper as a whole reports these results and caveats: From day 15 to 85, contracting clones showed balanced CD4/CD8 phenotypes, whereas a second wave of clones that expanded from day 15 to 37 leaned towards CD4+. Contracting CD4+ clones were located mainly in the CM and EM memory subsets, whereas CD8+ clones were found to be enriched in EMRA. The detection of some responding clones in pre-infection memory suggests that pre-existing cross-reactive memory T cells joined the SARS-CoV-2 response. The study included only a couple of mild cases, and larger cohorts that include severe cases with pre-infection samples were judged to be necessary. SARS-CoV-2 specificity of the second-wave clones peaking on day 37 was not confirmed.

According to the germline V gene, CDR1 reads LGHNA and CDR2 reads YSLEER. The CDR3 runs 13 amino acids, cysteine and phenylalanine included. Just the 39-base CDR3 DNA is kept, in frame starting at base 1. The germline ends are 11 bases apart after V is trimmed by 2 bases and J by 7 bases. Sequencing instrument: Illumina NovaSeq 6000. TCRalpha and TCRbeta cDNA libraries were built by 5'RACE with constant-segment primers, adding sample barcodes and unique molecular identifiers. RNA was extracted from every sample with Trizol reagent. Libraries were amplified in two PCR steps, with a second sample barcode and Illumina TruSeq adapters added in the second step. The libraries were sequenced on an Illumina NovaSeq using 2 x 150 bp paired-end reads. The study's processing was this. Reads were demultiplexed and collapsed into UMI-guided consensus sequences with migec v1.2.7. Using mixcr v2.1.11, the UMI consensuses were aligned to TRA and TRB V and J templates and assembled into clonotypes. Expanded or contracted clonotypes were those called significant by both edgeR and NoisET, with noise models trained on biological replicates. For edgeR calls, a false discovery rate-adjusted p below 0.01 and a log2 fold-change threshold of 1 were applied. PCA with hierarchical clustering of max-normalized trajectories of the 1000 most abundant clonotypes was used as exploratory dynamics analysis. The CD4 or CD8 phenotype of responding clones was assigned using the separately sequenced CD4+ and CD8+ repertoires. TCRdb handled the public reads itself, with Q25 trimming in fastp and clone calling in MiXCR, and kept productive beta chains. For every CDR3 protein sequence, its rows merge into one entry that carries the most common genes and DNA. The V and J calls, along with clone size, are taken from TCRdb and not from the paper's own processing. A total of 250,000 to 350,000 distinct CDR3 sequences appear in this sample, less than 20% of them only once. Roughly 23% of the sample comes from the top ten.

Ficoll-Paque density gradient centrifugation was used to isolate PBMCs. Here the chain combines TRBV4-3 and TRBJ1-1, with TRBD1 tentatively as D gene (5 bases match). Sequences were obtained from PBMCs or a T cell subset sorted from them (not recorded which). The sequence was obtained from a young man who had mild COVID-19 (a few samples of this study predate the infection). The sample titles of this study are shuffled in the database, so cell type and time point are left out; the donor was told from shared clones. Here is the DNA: TGCGCCAGCAGCCAATCCCCGGACAATGAAGCTTTCTTT. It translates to CASSQSPDNEAFF.